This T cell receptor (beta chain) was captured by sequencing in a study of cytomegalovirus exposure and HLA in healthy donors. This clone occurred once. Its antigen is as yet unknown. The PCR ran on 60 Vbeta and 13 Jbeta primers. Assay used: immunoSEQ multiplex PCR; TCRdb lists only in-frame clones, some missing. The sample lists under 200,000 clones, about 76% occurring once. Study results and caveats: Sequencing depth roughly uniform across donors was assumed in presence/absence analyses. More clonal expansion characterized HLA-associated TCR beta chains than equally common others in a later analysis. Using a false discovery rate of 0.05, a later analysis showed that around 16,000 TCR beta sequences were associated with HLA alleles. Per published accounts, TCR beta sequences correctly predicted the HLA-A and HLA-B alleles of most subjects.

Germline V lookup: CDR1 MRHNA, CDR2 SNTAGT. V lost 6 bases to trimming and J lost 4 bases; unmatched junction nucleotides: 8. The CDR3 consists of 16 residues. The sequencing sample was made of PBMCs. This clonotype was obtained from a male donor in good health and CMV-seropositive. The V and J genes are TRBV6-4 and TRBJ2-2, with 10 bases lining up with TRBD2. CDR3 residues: CASSRAGGPGTGELFF. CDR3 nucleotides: TGTGCCAGCAGCCGAGCGGGGGGGCCGGGCACCGGGGAGCTGTTTTTT.